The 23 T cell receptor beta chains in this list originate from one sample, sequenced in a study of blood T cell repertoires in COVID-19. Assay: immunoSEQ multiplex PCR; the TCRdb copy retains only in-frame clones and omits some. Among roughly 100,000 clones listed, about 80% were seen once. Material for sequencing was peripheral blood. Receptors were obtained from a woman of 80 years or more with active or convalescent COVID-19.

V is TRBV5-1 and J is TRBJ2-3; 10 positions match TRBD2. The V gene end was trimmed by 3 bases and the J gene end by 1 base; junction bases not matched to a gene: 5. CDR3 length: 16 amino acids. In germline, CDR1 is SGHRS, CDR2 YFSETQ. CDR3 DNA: TGCGCCAGCAGCTCCTCCGGGACTAGCGGCACAGATACGCAGTATTTT. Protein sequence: CASSSSGTSGTDTQYF.

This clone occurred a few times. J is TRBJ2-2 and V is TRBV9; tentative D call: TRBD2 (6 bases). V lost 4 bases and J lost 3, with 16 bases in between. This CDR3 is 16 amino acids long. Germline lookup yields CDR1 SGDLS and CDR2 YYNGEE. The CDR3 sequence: CASSPPPTRDTGELFF. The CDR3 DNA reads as TGTGCCAGCAGCCCCCCTCCGACTAGAGACACCGGGGAGCTGTTTTTT. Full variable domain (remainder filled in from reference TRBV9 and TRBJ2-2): DSGVTQTPKHLITATGQRVTLRCSPRSGDLSVYWYQQSLDQGLQFLIQYYNGEERAKGNILERFSAQQFPDLHSELNLSSLELGDSALYFCASSPPPTRDTGELFFGEGSRLTVL.

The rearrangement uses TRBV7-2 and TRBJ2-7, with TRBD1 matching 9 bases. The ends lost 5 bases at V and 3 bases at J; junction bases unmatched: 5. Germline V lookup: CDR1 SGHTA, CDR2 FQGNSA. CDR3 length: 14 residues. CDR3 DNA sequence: TGTGCCAGCAGCCCGCGGACAGGGGACTACGAGCAGTACTTC. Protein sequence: CASSPRTGDYEQYF.

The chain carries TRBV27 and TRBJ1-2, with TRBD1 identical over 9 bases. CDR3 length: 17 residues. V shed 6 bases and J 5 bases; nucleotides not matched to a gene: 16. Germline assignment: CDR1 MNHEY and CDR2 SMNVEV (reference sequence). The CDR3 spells CASRQMSGQGLAYGYTF. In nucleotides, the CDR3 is TGTGCCAGCAGGCAAATGTCGGGACAGGGATTAGCGTATGGCTACACCTTC.

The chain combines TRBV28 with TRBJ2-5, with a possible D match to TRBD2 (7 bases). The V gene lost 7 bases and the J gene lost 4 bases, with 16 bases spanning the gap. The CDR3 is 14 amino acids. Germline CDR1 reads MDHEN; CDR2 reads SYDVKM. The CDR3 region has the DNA TGTGCCAGCAATTGGGGGGGGCCTGTAGAGACCCAGTACTTC. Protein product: CASNWGGPVETQYF.

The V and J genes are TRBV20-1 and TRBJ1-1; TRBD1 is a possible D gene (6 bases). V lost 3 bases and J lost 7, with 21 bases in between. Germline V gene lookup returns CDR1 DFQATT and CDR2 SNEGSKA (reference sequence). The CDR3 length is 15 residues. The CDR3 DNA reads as TGCAGTGCTAGTCGGGACACCTCGTATACTGGTGAAGCTTTCTTT. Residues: CSASRDTSYTGEAFF.

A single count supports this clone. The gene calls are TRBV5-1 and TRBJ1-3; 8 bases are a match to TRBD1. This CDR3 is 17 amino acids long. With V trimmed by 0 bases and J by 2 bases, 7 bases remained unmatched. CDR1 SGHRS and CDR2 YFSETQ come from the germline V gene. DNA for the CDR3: TGCGCCAGCAGCTTGGTCGGACAGGGAAAGACTGGAAACACCATATATTTT. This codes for CASSLVGQGKTGNTIYF.

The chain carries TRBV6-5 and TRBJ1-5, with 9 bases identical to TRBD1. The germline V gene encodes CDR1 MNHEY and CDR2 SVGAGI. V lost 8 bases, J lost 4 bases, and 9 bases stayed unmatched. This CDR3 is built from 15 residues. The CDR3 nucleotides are TGTGCCAGCGGGACAGGGAAAGGGACTAATCAGCCCCAGCATTTT. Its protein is CASGTGKGTNQPQHF.

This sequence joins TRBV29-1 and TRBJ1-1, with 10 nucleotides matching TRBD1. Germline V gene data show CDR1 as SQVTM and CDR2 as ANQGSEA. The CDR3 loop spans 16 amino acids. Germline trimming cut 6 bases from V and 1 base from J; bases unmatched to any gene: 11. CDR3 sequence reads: CSVRGGQGRWNTEAFF. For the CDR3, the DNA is TGCAGCGTGAGGGGGGGACAGGGGAGGTGGAACACTGAAGCTTTCTTT.

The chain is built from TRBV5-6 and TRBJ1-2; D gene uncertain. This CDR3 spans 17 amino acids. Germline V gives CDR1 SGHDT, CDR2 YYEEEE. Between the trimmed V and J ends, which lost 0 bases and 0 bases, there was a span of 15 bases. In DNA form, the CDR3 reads TGTGCCAGCAGCTTGGGCCCTCTCGGCCTAGCTAACTATGGCTACACCTTC. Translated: CASSLGPLGLANYGYTF.

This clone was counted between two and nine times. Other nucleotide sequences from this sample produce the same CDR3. As DNA, the CDR3 is TGTGCCAGCAGCTTATCTTCCGGGAACACTGAAGCTTTCTTT. This codes for CASSLSSGNTEAFF. The chain links TRBV7-3 to TRBJ1-1; D unclear. CDR1 is SGHTA, CDR2 FQGTGA, per germline. The CDR3 length is 14 residues. The germline V and J ends were trimmed by 2 bases and 1 base, with 8 bases remaining between them.

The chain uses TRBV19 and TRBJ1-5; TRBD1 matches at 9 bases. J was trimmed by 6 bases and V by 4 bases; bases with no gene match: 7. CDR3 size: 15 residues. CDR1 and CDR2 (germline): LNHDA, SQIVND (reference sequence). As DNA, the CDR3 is TGTGCCAGTAGTACGGGGACAGGGAAGGGTCAGCCCCAGCATTTT. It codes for CASSTGTGKGQPQHF.

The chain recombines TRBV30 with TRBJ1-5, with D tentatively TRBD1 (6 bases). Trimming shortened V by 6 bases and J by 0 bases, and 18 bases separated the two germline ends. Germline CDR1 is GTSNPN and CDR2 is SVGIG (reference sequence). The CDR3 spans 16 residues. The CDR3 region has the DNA TGTGCCTGTAATCCCAGGGGTGGGAATAGCAATCAGCCCCAGCATTTT. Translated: CACNPRGGNSNQPQHF. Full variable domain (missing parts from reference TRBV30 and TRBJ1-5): SQTIHQWPATLVQPVGSPLSLECTVEGTSNPNLYWYRQAAGRGLQLLFYSVGIGQISSEVPQNLSASRPQDRQFILSSKKLLLSDSGFYLCACNPRGGNSNQPQHFGDGTRLSIL.

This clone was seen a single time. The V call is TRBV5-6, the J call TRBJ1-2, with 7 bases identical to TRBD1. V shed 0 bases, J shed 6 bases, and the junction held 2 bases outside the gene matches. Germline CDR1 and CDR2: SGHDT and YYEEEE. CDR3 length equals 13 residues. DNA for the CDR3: TGTGCCAGCAGCTTGGACAGGGGCCATGGCTACACCTTC. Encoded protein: CASSLDRGHGYTF.

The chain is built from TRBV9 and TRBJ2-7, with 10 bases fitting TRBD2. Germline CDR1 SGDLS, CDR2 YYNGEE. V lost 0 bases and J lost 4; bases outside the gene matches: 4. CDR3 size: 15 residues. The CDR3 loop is CASSVEGTSAYEQYF. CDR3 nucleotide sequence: TGTGCCAGCAGCGTAGAAGGGACTAGCGCGTACGAGCAGTACTTC.

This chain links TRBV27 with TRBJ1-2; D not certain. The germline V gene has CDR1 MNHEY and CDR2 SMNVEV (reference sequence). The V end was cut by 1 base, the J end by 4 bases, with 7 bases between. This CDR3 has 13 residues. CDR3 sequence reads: CASSLFIGYGYTF. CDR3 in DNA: TGTGCCAGCAGTTTATTCATCGGCTATGGCTACACCTTC.

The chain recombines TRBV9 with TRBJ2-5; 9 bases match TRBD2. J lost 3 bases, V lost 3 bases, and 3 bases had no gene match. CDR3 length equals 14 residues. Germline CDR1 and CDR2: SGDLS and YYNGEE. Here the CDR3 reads CASSGRLAEETQYF. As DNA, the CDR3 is TGTGCCAGCAGCGGACGACTAGCGGAAGAGACCCAGTACTTC.

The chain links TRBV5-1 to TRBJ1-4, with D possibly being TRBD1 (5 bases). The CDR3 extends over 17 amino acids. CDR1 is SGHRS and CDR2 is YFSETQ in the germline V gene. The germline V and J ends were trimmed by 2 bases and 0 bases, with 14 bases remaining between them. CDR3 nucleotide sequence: TGCGCCAGCAGCTTTGACTTAGGACATACAACTAATGAAAAACTGTTTTTT. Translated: CASSFDLGHTTNEKLFF.

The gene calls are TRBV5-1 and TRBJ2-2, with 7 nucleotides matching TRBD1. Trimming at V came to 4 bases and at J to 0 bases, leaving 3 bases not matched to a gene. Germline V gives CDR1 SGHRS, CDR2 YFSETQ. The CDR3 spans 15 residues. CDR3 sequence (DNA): TGCGCCAGCAGCGTCACAGGGGCGAACACCGGGGAGCTGTTTTTT. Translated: CASSVTGANTGELFF.

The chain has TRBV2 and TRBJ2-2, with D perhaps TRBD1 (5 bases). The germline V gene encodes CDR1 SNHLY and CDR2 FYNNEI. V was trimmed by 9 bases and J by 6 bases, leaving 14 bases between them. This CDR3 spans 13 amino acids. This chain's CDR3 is CASKQAGSGELFF. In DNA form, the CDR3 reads TGTGCCAGTAAACAGGCCGGGTCCGGGGAGCTGTTTTTT.

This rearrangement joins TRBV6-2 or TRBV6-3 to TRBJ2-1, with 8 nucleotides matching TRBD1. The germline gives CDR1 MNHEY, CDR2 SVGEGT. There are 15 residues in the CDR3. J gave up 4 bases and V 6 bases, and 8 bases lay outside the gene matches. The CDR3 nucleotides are TGTGCCAGCAGCAGGAATACAGGGGGTTACAATGAGCAGTTCTTC. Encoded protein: CASSRNTGGYNEQFF.

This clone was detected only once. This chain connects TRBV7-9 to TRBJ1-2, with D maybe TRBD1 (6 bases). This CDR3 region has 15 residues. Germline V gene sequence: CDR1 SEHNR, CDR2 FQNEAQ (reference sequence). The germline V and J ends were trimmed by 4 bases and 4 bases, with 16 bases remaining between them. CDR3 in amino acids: CASSYRTAMGYGYTF. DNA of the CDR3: TGTGCCAGCAGCTACCGGACAGCGATGGGCTATGGCTACACCTTC.

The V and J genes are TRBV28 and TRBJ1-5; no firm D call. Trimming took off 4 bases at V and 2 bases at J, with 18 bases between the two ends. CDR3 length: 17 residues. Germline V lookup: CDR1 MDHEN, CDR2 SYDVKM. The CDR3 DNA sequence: TGTGCCAGCAGTTCTAGCCGGGGATTTCGGGGCAATCAGCCCCAGCATTTT. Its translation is CASSSSRGFRGNQPQHF.